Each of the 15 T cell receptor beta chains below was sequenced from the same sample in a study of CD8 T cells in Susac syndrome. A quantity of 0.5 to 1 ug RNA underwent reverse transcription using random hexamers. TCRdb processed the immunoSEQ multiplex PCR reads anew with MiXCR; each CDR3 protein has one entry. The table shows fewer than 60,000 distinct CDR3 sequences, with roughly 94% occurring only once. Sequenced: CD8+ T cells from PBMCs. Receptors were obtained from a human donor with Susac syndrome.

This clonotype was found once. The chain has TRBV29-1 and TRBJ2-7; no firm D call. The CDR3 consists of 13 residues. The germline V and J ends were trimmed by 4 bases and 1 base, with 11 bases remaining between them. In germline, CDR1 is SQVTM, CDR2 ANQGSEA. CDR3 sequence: CSVVSLESYEQYF. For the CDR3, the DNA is TGCAGCGTTGTGTCACTCGAATCCTACGAGCAGTACTTC.

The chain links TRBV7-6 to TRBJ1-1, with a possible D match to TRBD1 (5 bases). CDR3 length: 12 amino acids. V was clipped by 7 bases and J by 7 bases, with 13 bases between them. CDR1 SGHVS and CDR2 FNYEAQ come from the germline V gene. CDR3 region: CASTSMGDEAFF. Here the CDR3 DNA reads TGTGCCAGCACCTCGATGGGGGATGAAGCTTTCTTT. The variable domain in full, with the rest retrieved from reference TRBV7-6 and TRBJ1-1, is GAGVSQSPRYKVTKRGQDVALRCDPISGHVSLYWYRQALGQGPEFLTYFNYEAQQDKSGLPNDRFSAERPEGSISTLTIQRTEQRDSAMYRCASTSMGDEAFFGQGTRLTVV.

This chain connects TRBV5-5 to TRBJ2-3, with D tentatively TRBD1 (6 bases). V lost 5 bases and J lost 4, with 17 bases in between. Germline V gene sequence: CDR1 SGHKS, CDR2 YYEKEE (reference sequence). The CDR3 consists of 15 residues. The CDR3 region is CASRDYRVVPDTQYF. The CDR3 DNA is TGTGCCAGCAGGGATTACAGGGTAGTACCAGATACGCAGTATTTT.

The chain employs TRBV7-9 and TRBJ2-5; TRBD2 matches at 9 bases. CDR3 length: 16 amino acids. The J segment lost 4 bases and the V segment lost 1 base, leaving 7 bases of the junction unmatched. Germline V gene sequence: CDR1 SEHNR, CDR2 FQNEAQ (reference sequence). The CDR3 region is CASSLESSGVRETQYF. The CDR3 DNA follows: TGTGCCAGCAGCTTAGAGTCTAGCGGGGTACGAGAGACCCAGTACTTC.

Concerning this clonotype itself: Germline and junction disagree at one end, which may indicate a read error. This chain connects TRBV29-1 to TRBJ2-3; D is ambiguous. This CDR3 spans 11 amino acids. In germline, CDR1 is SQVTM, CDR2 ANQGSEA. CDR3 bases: TGCAGCGTCCCAGCCACAGATACGCAGTGTTTT. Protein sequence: CSVPATDTQCF.

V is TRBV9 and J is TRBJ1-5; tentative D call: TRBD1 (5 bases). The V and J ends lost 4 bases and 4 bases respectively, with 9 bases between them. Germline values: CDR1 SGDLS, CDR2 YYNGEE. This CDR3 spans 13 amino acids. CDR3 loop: CASSRQWNQPQHF. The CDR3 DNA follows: TGTGCCAGCAGCAGACAGTGGAATCAGCCCCAGCATTTT. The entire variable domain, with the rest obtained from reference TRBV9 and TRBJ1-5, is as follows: DSGVTQTPKHLITATGQRVTLRCSPRSGDLSVYWYQQSLDQGLQFLIQYYNGEERAKGNILERFSAQQFPDLHSELNLSSLELGDSALYFCASSRQWNQPQHFGDGTRLSIL.

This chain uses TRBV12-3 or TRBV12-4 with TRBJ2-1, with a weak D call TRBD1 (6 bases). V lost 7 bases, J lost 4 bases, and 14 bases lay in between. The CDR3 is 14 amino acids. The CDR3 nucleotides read TGTGCCAGCACCTTCAACAGGGTTTACAATGAGCAGTTCTTC. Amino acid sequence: CASTFNRVYNEQFF.

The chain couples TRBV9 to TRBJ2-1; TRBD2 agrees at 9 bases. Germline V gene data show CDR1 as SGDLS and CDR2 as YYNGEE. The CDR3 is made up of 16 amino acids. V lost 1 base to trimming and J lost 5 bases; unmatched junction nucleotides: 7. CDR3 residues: CASSVNVAGGNNEQFF. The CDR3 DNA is TGTGCCAGCAGCGTAAACGTGGCGGGGGGGAACAATGAGCAGTTCTTC.

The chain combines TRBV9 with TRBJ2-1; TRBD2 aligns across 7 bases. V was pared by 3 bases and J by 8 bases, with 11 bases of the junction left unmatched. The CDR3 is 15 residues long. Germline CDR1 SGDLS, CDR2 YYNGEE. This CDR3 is CASSAGGLQMDEQFF. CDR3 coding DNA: TGTGCCAGCAGCGCGGGGGGACTCCAAATGGATGAGCAGTTCTTC.

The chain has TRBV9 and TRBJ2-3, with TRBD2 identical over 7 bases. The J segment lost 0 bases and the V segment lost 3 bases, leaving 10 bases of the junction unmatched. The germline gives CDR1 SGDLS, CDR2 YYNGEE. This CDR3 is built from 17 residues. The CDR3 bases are TGTGCCAGCAGCGATAGCTCTCGGGGGGAGAGCACAGATACGCAGTATTTT. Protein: CASSDSSRGESTDTQYF.

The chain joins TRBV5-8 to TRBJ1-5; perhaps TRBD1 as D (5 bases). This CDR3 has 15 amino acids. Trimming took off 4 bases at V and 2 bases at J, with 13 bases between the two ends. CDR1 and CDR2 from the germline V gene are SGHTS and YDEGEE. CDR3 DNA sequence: TGTGCCAGCAGCCCAAGGTTGGGGGGCAATCAGCCCCAGCATTTT. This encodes CASSPRLGGNQPQHF.

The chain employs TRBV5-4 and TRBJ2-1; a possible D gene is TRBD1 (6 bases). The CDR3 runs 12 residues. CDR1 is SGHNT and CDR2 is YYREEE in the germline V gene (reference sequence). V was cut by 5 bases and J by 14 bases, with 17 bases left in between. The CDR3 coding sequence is TGTGCCAGCAGATTAGGGGGAACAGTCGAGTTCTTC. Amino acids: CASRLGGTVEFF. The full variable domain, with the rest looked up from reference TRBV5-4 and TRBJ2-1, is ETGVTQSPTHLIKTRGQQVTLRCSSQSGHNTVSWYQQALGQGPQFIFQYYREEENGRGNFPPRFSGLQFPNYSSELNVNALELDDSALYLCASRLGGTVEFFGPGTRLTVL.

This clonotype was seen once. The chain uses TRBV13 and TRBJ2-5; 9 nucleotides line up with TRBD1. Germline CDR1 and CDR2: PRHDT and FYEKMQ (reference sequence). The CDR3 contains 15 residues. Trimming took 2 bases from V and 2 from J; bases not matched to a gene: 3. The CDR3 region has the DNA TGTGCCAGCAGCTTATGGGGACAGGGTCAAGAGACCCAGTACTTC. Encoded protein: CASSLWGQGQETQYF.

The CDR3 DNA reads TGTGCCAGCAGCCAAGATAGGGGTCAGGGACGGGGCTACACCTTC. Translated, it gives CASSQDRGQGRGYTF. The chain employs TRBV3-1 and TRBJ1-2; possibly TRBD1 for D (5 bases). CDR3 size: 15 residues. Germline loops: CDR1 LGHDT, CDR2 YNNKEL (reference sequence). V lost 0 bases and J lost 8, with 16 bases in between.

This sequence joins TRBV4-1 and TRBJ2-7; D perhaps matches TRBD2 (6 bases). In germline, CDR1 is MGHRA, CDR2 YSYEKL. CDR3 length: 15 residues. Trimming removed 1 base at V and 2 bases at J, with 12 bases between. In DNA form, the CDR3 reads TGCGCCAGCAGCCAAGTCGTGGGACTGACCTACGAGCAGTACTTC. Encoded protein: CASSQVVGLTYEQYF.